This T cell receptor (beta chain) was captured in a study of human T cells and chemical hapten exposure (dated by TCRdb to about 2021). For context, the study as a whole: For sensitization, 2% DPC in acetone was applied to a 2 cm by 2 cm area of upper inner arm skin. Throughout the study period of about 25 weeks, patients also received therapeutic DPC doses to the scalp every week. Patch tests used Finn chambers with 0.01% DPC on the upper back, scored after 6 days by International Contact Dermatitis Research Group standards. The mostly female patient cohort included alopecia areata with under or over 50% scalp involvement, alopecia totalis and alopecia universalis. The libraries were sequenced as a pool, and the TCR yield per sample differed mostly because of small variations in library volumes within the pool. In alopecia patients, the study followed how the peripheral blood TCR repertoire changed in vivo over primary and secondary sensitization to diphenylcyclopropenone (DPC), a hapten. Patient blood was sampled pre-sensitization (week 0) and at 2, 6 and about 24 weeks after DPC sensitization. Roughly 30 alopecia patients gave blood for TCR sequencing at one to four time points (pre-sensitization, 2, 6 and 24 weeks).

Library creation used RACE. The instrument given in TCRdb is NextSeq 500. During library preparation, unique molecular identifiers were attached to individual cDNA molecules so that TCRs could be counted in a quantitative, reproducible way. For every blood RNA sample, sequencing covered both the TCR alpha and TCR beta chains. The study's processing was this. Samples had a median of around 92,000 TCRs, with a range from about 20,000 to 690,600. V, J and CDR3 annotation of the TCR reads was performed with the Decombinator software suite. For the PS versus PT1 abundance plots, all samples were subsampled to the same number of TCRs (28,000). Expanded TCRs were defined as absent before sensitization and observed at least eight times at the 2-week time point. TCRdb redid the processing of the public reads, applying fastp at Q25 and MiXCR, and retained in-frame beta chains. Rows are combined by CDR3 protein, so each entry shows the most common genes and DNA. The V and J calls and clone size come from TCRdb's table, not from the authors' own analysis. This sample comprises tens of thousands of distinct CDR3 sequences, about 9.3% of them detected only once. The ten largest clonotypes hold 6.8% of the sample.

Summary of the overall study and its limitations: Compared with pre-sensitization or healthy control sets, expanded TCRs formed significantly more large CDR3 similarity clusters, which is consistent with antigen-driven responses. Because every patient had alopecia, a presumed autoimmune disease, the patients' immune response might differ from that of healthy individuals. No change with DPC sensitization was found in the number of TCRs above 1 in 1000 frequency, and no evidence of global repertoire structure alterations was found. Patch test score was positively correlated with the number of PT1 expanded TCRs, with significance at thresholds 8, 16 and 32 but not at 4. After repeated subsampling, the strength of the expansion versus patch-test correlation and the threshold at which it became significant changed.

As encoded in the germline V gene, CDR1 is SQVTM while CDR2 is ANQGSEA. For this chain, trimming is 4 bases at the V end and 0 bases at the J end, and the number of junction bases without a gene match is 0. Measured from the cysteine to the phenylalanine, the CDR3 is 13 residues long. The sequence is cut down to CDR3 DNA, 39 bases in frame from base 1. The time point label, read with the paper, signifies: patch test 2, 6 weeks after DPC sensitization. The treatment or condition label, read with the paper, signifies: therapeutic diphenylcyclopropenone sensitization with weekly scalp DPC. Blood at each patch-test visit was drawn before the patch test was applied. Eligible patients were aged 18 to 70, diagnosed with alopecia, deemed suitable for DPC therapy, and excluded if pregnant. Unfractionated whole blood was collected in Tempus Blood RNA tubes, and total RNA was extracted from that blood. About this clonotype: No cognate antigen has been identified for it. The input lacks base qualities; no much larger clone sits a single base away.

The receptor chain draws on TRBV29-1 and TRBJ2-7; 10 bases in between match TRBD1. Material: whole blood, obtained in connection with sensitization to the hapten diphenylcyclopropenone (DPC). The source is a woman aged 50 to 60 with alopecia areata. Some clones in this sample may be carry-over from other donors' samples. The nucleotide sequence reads TGCAGCGTTGGGACAGGGGGCTCCTACGAGCAGTACTTC. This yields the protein CSVGTGGSYEQYF.